This T cell receptor beta chain was observed in a study of blood T cell repertoires in COVID-19. Looking at the study overall: PBMCs, B-cell-depleted T cells, or T cells were the source of the cDNA or gDNA that made up the material.

The count of this clone is one. V was cut by 3 bases and J by 8 bases, with 8 bases left in between. This CDR3 is 12 amino acids long. In germline, CDR1 is LNHDA, CDR2 SQIVND (reference sequence). Original analysis: Nucleated cell number was recorded as an estimate derived from reference gene primer amplification. Assay: immunoSEQ multiplex PCR; the TCRdb copy retains only in-frame clones and omits some. Clone size and the V and J calls come from that table; the DNA yielded D and trimming. The sample has 150,000 to 200,000 clones, approximately 84% seen once; the top ten hold about 14%. This receptor was obtained from a man between 18 and 35 years old with active or convalescent COVID-19. Sequencing was performed on peripheral blood. V and J are TRBV19 and TRBJ2-4; unclear D gene. The CDR3 coding sequence is TGTGCCAGTAGTATTCTTCGCGACATTCAGTACTTC. It encodes CASSILRDIQYF.